One T cell receptor beta chain is described in this entry. CDR3 size: 15 residues. Germline V lookup: CDR1 MNHEY, CDR2 SVGAGI. This entry is derived from a study of T cells expressing NK-cell markers. TCRdb reprocessed the 5' RACE reads, with one entry per CDR3 protein and no DNA. Found here are fewer than 550,000 distinct CDR3 sequences; the top ten clones hold roughly 1.4%. The clonotype originates from a woman aged 50 to 60 in good health. The chain is built from TRBV6-5 and TRBJ2-5; TCRdb calls TRBD1, which cannot be checked without DNA. The source material was blood T cells: a sorted CD56 or NKG2C T cell subset, CD4+ or CD8+ T cells, or bulk PBMC T cells (not recorded which). This CDR3 reads CASSAPGGVRKTQYF.